This is a list of T cell receptor beta chains from one sample in a study of neoadjuvant anti-PD-1 for oral cavity cancer. Method: immunoSEQ multiplex PCR; TCRdb's copy keeps in-frame clones and lacks some. The sample lists about 14,000 clones, about 70% seen once, with approximately 2.8% in the top ten. Sequenced material: PBMCs, taken before nivolumab (anti-PD-1) treatment. All receptors derive from a person aged 40 to 85 with oral cavity squamous cell carcinoma. Each CDR3 is given with its conserved first and last residue. D genes are given only for firm matches. Some rows mark clone size as missing; the rest say once, few, many or name a class of expanded clone.

clone_size	d_call	cdr3_length	v_call	j_call	cdr3_aa	cdr3_nt
NA	NA	12	TRBV2	TRBJ2-3	CASSESRVVQYF	TGTGCCAGCAGTGAATCTCGGGTGGTTCAGTATTTT
NA	TRBD2	19	TRBV6-1	TRBJ2-3	CASSELGLIAGGHTDTQYF	TGTGCCAGCAGTGAATTGGGGCTGATAGCGGGGGGCCACACAGATACGCAGTATTTT
NA	TRBD2	18	TRBV4-1	TRBJ2-4	CASSQGLAGGRNKNIQYF	TGCGCCAGCAGCCAAGGGCTAGCGGGAGGCCGGAATAAAAACATTCAGTACTTC
NA	NA	14	TRBV28	TRBJ1-2	CASSFAGQNYGYTF	TGTGCCAGCAGTTTTGCGGGGCAAAACTATGGCTACACCTTC
NA	TRBD2	12	TRBV11-1	TRBJ2-5	CASTWEGETQYF	TGTGCCAGCACCTGGGAGGGGGAGACCCAGTACTTC
few	NA	14	TRBV6-1	TRBJ1-2	CASSPPSGNYGYTF	TGTGCCAGCAGTCCACCTTCGGGTAACTATGGCTACACCTTC
NA	NA	13	TRBV5-1	TRBJ2-1	CASSLAGNNEQFF	TGCGCCAGCAGCTTGGCAGGTAACAATGAGCAGTTCTTC
few	TRBD2	15	TRBV7-7	TRBJ2-3	CASRCSGRSADTQYF	TGTGCCAGCAGGTGTAGCGGGAGAAGTGCAGATACGCAGTATTTT
NA	NA	13	TRBV5-1	TRBJ2-5	CASSSRGGETQYF	TGCGCCAGCAGCTCCCGAGGGGGGGAGACCCAGTACTTC
NA	NA	13	TRBV7-8	TRBJ1-2	CASSLDVGYGYTF	TGTGCCAGCAGTCTTGACGTGGGGTATGGCTACACCTTC
NA	NA	13	TRBV14	TRBJ2-5	CASSQVALETQYF	TGTGCCAGCAGCCAAGTAGCCCTGGAGACCCAGTACTTC
NA	NA	14	TRBV29-1	TRBJ1-1	CSVETGARRTEAFF	TGCAGCGTTGAGACGGGGGCGCGCCGCACTGAAGCTTTCTTT
NA	TRBD2	17	TRBV7-9	TRBJ2-1	CASSSSRDYFGGNEQFF	TGTGCCAGCAGCTCAAGCCGGGACTATTTTGGGGGCAATGAGCAGTTCTTC
NA	NA	15	TRBV4-1	TRBJ2-5	CASSQLGLSQETQYF	TGCGCCAGCAGCCAGCTGGGACTCTCCCAAGAGACCCAGTACTTC
NA	NA	14	TRBV2	TRBJ1-2	CASSAQSLSYGYTF	TGTGCCAGCAGCGCACAGAGCCTAAGCTATGGCTACACCTTC
NA	NA	16	TRBV2	TRBJ1-5	CASERTPILGNQPQHF	TGTGCCAGCGAGCGAACACCTATCCTTGGCAATCAGCCCCAGCATTTT
NA	NA	13	TRBV7-3	TRBJ1-1	CASSRGMGREAFF	TGTGCCAGCAGTCGGGGAATGGGGCGGGAAGCTTTCTTT
NA	TRBD2	17	TRBV11-2	TRBJ2-3	CASSLGRLAGGPHTQYF	TGTGCCAGCAGCTTAGGTCGACTAGCGGGAGGCCCCCACACGCAGTATTTT
NA	NA	16	TRBV7-2	TRBJ1-3	CASSLGLGAGGNTIYF	TGTGCCAGCAGCTTAGGTCTTGGAGCAGGTGGAAACACCATATATTTT
NA	NA	13	TRBV28	TRBJ1-1	CASSFGQRTEAFF	TGTGCCAGCAGTTTTGGGCAAAGGACTGAAGCTTTCTTT
medium-sized	NA	18	TRBV2	TRBJ2-4	CASSESGAQDLAKNIQYF	TGTGCCAGCAGTGAATCGGGTGCCCAAGATCTAGCCAAAAACATTCAGTACTTC
NA	NA	14	TRBV28	TRBJ2-1	CASRRGGDSGAQFF	TGTGCCAGCAGGAGAGGGGGAGATTCGGGAGCACAGTTCTTC
NA	TRBD1	14	TRBV9	TRBJ2-7	CASSADRGPYEQYF	TGTGCCAGCAGCGCAGACAGGGGCCCCTACGAGCAGTACTTC
few	TRBD1	16	TRBV5-6	TRBJ2-4	CASSLQGMEAKNIQYF	TGTGCCAGCAGCCTACAGGGGATGGAGGCCAAAAACATTCAGTACTTC
NA	TRBD1	13	TRBV5-1	TRBJ1-1	CASSLGLDRDAFF	TGCGCCAGCAGCTTGGGTCTGGACAGGGATGCTTTCTTT
few	TRBD1	14	TRBV5-1	TRBJ1-6	CASSWGQANSPLHF	TGCGCCAGCAGCTGGGGACAGGCTAATTCACCCCTCCACTTT
NA	NA	15	TRBV5-1	TRBJ2-3	CASRWAPSSTDTQYF	TGCGCCAGCAGATGGGCACCTTCTAGCACAGATACGCAGTATTTT
NA	NA	15	TRBV15	TRBJ1-1	CATSRERVTHTEAFF	TGTGCCACCAGCAGAGAAAGGGTGACACACACTGAAGCTTTCTTT
NA	NA	12	TRBV30	TRBJ2-1	CAWSVTGLAQFF	TGTGCCTGGAGTGTAACGGGGCTAGCTCAGTTCTTC
NA	TRBD1	16	TRBV5-6	TRBJ2-4	CASSSLGQGWENIQYF	TGTGCCAGCAGCTCGTTGGGACAGGGGTGGGAAAACATTCAGTACTTC
once	NA	15	TRBV5-1	TRBJ1-2	CASSSTGQGNRGYTF	TGCGCCAGCAGCTCCACGGGGCAGGGGAACCGGGGCTACACCTTC
NA	NA	16	TRBV4-2	TRBJ2-7	CASSQGQVAGTYEQYF	TGTGCCAGCAGCCAAGGACAGGTCGCGGGAACCTACGAGCAGTACTTC
NA	NA	15	TRBV2	TRBJ1-5	CASTRTTGVNQPQHF	TGTGCCAGCACTAGAACGACAGGAGTTAATCAGCCCCAGCATTTT
NA	TRBD1	15	TRBV9	TRBJ2-3	CASSVEGQGADTQYF	TGTGCCAGCAGCGTAGAGGGACAGGGTGCAGATACGCAGTATTTT
few	TRBD1	16	TRBV15	TRBJ1-1	CATSRETGRWDTEAFF	TGTGCCACCAGCAGAGAGACAGGGAGGTGGGACACTGAAGCTTTCTTT
NA	NA	12	TRBV19	TRBJ2-1	CASSFQYNEQFF	TGTGCCAGTAGTTTTCAGTACAATGAGCAGTTCTTC
NA	TRBD1	13	TRBV15	TRBJ1-2	CATSRGAGGGYTF	TGTGCCACCAGCAGGGGCGCAGGGGGCGGCTACACCTTC
NA	NA	15	TRBV11-2	TRBJ1-1	CASSRTPGAGAEAFF	TGTGCCAGCAGCCGGACCCCAGGGGCGGGAGCTGAAGCTTTCTTT
few	NA	14	TRBV28	TRBJ2-2	CASSLSRATGELFF	TGTGCCAGCAGTTTATCCAGGGCAACCGGGGAGCTGTTTTTT
once	NA	16	TRBV9	TRBJ2-2	CASSVGGDRITGELFF	TGTGCCAGCAGCGTAGGGGGGGATCGGATCACCGGGGAGCTGTTTTTT
NA	NA	12	TRBV30	TRBJ1-2	CAWSVAGYGYTF	TGTGCCTGGAGTGTGGCAGGGTATGGCTACACCTTC
NA	NA	18	TRBV5-5	TRBJ1-1	CASSFIGGGRVDNTEAFF	TGTGCCAGCAGCTTTATAGGAGGCGGCAGGGTGGACAACACTGAAGCTTTCTTT
NA	TRBD2	16	TRBV6-4	TRBJ2-1	CASSDLAGGDYNEQFF	TGTGCCAGCAGTGACCTAGCGGGAGGGGATTACAATGAGCAGTTCTTC
NA	TRBD1	15	TRBV6-5	TRBJ1-5	CASSYSKGAKQPQHF	TGTGCCAGCAGTTACTCGAAGGGGGCCAAGCAGCCCCAGCATTTT
NA	TRBD1	15	TRBV6-1	TRBJ2-7	CASSWGQGPSYEQYF	TGTGCCAGCAGTTGGGGACAGGGCCCTTCCTACGAGCAGTACTTC
NA	NA	16	TRBV5-4	TRBJ2-2	CASSLEGGQTTGELFF	TGTGCCAGCAGCTTGGAAGGCGGCCAGACCACCGGGGAGCTGTTTTTT
NA	TRBD1	13	TRBV5-4	TRBJ2-7	CASSSDRVYEQYF	TGTGCCAGCAGCTCAGACAGGGTATACGAGCAGTACTTC
NA	TRBD2	15	TRBV6-1	TRBJ2-3	CASTSGLAGMDTQYF	TGTGCCAGCACCTCGGGACTAGCGGGAATGGATACGCAGTATTTT
NA	NA	14	TRBV5-1	TRBJ1-1	CASSLIAGSTEAFF	TGCGCCAGCAGCTTGATCGCAGGGAGCACTGAAGCTTTCTTT
NA	TRBD2	14	TRBV28	TRBJ2-3	CASSVGGGTDTQYF	TGTGCCAGCAGCGTGGGGGGGGGCACAGATACGCAGTATTTT
NA	NA	13	TRBV29-1	TRBJ2-7	CSVVGTCFYEQYF	TGCAGCGTTGTGGGGACGTGTTTCTACGAGCAGTACTTC
NA	NA	14	TRBV9	TRBJ2-2	CASSVGVGRRELFF	TGTGCCAGCAGCGTAGGAGTGGGGCGGAGGGAGCTGTTTTTT
NA	NA	15	TRBV9	TRBJ2-5	CASSARWGAGETQYF	TGTGCCAGCAGCGCTCGGTGGGGGGCTGGGGAGACCCAGTACTTC
NA	NA	14	TRBV6-1	TRBJ1-3	CASSDYPSGNTIYF	TGTGCCAGCAGTGACTACCCCTCCGGAAACACCATATATTTT
NA	TRBD1	16	TRBV5-1	TRBJ2-3	CASSPGHLTGADTQYF	TGCGCCAGCAGCCCGGGCCATCTCACAGGGGCAGATACGCAGTATTTT
NA	NA	18	TRBV21-1	TRBJ2-5	CASSKGDQLWRRQETQYF	TGTGCCAGCAGCAAAGGCGACCAGTTGTGGAGAAGACAAGAGACCCAGTACTTC
NA	NA	14	TRBV27	TRBJ1-1	CASSTQEMNTEAFF	TGTGCCAGCAGTACACAGGAGATGAACACTGAAGCTTTCTTT
NA	NA	12	TRBV5-4	TRBJ2-2	CASSPTTGELFF	TGTGCCAGCAGCCCCACCACCGGGGAGCTGTTTTTT
NA	NA	16	TRBV2	TRBJ2-5	CASRRTASAVGETQYF	TGTGCCAGCAGACGGACGGCTAGCGCCGTCGGGGAGACCCAGTACTTC
NA	NA	14	TRBV5-1	TRBJ1-3	CASRRRDSGNTIYF	TGCGCCAGCAGACGCCGGGACTCTGGAAACACCATATATTTT